This TCR beta chain was documented in a study of T cells in localized non-small cell lung cancer. The V segment lost 1 base and the J segment 2 bases; nucleotides outside the gene matches: 0. Germline V gene lookup returns CDR1 MGHRA and CDR2 YSYEKL. The CDR3 has 14 amino acids. Whole-study results and caveats: Sequencing, confined to only one tumor region, leaves heterogeneity possible. Uninvolved adjacent lung showed the highest T cell clonality, exceeding tumor. For the top 100 tumor clones, a median about 50 also appeared in adjacent lung. The study linked higher blood T cell density to longer overall survival.

In the case of this clone: Its antigen remains unidentified.

Generated by immunoSEQ multiplex PCR, the TCRdb table keeps only in-frame clones and is missing some. The data show 21,000 or so clones, 70% to 90% seen once. This clonotype originated in a male donor older than 55 with stage II lung adenocarcinoma. The sequenced sample was peripheral blood mononuclear cells, obtained before any cancer treatment. The chain is built from TRBV4-1 and TRBJ1-2; 8 bases agree with TRBD1. In DNA form, the CDR3 reads TGCGCCAGCAGCCAAGGGGACAGGAACTATGGCTACACCTTC. This translates into CASSQGDRNYGYTF.